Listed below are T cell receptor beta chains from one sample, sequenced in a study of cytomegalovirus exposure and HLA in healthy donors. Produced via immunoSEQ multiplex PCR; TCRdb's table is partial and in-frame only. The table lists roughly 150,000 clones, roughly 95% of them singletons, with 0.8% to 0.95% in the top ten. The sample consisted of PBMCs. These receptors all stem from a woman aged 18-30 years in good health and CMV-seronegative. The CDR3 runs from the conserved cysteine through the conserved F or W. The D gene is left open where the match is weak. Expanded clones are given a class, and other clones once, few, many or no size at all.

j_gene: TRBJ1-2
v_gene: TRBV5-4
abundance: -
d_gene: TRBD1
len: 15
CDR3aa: CASSLAGQGAYGYTF
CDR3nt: TGTGCCAGCAGCTTGGCGGGACAGGGGGCGTATGGCTACACCTTC

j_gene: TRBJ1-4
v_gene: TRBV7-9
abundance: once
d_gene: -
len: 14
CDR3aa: CASSVGTKDEKLFF
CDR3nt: TGTGCCAGCAGCGTCGGGACAAAAGATGAAAAACTGTTTTTT

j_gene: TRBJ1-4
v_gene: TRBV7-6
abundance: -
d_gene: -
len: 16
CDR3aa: CASSLSPRRSKEKLFF
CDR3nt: TGTGCCAGCAGCTTAAGCCCCCGCAGGTCTAAGGAAAAACTGTTTTTT

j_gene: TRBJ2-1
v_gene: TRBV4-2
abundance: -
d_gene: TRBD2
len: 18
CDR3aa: CASSHSSGGAGSYNEQFF
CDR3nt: TGTGCCAGCAGCCATAGCAGCGGGGGGGCGGGATCCTACAATGAGCAGTTCTTC

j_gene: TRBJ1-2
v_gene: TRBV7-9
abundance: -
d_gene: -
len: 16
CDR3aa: CASSLSSPRVNYGYTF
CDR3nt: TGTGCCAGCAGCTTAAGCTCCCCACGGGTTAACTATGGCTACACCTTC

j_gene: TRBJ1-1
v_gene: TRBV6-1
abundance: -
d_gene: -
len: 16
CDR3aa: CASSEQGWFSSTEAFF
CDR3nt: TGTGCCAGCAGTGAACAGGGTTGGTTTAGTAGCACTGAAGCTTTCTTT

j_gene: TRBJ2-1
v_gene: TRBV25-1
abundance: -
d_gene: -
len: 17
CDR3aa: CASSRADYLSSYNEQFF
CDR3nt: TGTGCCAGCAGTCGGGCTGACTATCTTAGCTCCTACAATGAGCAGTTCTTC

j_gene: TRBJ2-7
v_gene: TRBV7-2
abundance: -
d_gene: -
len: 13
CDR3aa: CASSLGQFNEQYF
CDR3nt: TGTGCCAGCAGCTTAGGCCAGTTTAACGAGCAGTACTTC

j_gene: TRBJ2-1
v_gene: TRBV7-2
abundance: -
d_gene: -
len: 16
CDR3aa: CASSLWSSGTANEQFF
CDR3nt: TGTGCCAGCAGCTTATGGAGTAGCGGGACAGCAAATGAGCAGTTCTTC

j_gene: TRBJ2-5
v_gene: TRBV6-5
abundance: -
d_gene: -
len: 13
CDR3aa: CASSAGPLETQYF
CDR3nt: TGTGCCAGCAGTGCGGGGCCGCTGGAGACCCAGTACTTC

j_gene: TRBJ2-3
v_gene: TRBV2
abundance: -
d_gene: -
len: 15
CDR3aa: CASKRAGGGTDTQYF
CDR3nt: TGTGCCAGCAAGAGGGCTGGGGGCGGCACAGATACGCAGTATTTT

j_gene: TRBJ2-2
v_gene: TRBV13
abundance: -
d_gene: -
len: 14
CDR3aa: CASSLGPVLGELFF
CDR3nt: TGTGCCAGCAGCTTAGGGCCCGTCCTAGGGGAGCTGTTTTTT

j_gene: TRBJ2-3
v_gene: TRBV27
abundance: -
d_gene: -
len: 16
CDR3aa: CASSLSPGSVSDTQYF
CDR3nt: TGTGCCAGCAGTTTATCGCCGGGGTCGGTATCAGATACGCAGTATTTT

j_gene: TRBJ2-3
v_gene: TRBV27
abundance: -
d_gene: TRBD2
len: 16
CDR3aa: CASSEVAGPSTDTQYF
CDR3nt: TGTGCCAGCAGTGAAGTAGCGGGGCCTAGCACAGATACGCAGTATTTT

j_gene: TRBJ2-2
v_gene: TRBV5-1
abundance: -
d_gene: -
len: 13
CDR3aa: CASTPGHTGELFF
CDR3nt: TGCGCCAGCACGCCAGGGCACACCGGGGAGCTGTTTTTT

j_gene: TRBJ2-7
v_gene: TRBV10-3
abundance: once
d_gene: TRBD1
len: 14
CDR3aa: CAISGGGVSYEQYF
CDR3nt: TGTGCCATCAGTGGAGGGGGCGTTTCTTACGAGCAGTACTTC

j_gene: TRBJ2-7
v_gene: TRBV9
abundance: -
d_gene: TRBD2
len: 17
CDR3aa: CASSVSIGLAGGHEQYF
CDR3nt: TGTGCCAGCAGCGTATCCATCGGACTAGCGGGGGGCCACGAGCAGTACTTC

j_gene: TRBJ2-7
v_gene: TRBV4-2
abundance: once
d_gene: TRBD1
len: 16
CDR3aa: CASSQEDRVSSYEQYF
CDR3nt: TGTGCCAGCAGCCAAGAGGACAGGGTAAGCTCCTACGAGCAGTACTTC

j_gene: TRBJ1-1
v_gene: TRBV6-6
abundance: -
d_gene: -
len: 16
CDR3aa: CASSLVTVSLNTEAFF
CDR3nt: TGTGCCAGCAGCCTGGTCACAGTGTCTTTGAACACTGAAGCTTTCTTT

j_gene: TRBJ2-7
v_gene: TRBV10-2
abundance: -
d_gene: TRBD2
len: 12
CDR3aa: CASGGLAYEQYF
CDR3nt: TGCGCCAGCGGGGGACTAGCCTACGAGCAGTACTTC

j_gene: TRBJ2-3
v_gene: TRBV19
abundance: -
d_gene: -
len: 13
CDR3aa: CASSRQSTDTQYF
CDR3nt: TGTGCCAGTAGTAGGCAAAGCACAGATACGCAGTATTTT

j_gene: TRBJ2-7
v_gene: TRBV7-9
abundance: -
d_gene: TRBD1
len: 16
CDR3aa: CASSLYRDRGKYEQYF
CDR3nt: TGTGCCAGCAGCTTGTACCGGGACAGGGGAAAATACGAGCAGTACTTC

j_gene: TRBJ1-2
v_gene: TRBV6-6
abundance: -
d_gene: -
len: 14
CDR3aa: CASRGAQMDYGYTF
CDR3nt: TGTGCCAGCAGGGGGGCCCAAATGGACTATGGCTACACCTTC

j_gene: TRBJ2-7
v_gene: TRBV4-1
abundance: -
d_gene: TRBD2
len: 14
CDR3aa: CASSQGLAGDEQYF
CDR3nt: TGCGCCAGCAGCCAAGGACTAGCGGGGGACGAGCAGTACTTC

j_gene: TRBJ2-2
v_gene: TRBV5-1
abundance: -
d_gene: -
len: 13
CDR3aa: CASSWGDTGELFF
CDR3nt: TGCGCCAGCAGCTGGGGGGACACCGGGGAGCTGTTTTTT

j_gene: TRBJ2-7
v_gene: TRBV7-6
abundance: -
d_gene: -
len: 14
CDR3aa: CASSLEDRSYEQYF
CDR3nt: TGTGCCAGCAGCTTAGAGGACAGATCCTACGAGCAGTACTTC

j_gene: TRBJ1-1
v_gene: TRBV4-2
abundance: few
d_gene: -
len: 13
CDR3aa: CASSQDQSTEAFF
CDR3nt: TGTGCCAGCAGCCAAGATCAGTCCACTGAAGCTTTCTTT

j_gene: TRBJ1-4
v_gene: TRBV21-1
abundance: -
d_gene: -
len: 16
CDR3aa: CASSKALRSSGEKLFF
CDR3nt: TGTGCCAGCAGCAAAGCGCTCCGGAGCTCTGGAGAAAAACTGTTTTTT

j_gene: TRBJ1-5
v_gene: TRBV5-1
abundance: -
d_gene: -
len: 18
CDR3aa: CASSFLWTEKNSNQPQHF
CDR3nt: -

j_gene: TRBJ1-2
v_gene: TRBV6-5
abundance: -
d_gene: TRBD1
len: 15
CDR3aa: CASSPHRQGHYGYTF
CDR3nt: TGTGCCAGCAGCCCCCATAGACAGGGGCACTATGGCTACACCTTC

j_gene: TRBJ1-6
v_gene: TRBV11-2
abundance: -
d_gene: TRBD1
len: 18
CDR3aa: CASSLGGGQGLLSSPLHF
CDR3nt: TGTGCCAGCAGCTTAGGGGGGGGACAGGGTTTATTGTCTTCACCCCTCCACTTT

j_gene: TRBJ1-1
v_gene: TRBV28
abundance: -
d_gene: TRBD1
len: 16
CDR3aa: CASSFHRDREDTEAFF
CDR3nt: TGTGCCAGCAGTTTTCACCGGGACAGGGAGGACACTGAAGCTTTCTTT

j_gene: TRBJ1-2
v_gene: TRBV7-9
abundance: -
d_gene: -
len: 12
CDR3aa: CASSLDFYGYTF
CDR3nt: TGTGCCAGCAGCTTAGACTTCTATGGCTACACCTTC

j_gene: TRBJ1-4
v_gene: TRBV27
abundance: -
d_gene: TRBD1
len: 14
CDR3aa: CASSLDRSNEKLFF
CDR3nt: TGTGCCAGCAGTTTGGACAGGAGTAATGAAAAACTGTTTTTT

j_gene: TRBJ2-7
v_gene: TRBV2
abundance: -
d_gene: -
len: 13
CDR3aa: CASRRGAPYEQYF
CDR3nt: TGTGCCAGCAGACGGGGGGCTCCCTACGAGCAGTACTTC

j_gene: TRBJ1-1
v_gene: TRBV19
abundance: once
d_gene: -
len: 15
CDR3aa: CASSIGQGMNTEAFF
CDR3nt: TGTGCCAGTAGTATAGGGCAGGGGATGAACACTGAAGCTTTCTTT

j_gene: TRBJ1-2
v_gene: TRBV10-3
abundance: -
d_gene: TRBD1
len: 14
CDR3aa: CATQRTGNFGGYTF
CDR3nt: TGTGCCACCCAAAGGACAGGGAATTTTGGTGGCTACACCTTC

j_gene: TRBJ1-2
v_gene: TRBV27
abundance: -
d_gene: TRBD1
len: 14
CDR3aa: CASRRTGGLDGYTF
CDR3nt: TGTGCCAGCAGACGGACAGGGGGCTTGGATGGCTACACCTTC

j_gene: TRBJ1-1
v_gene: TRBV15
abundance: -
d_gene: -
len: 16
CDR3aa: CATSRDPEGGGTEAFF
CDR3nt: TGTGCCACCAGCAGAGATCCGGAGGGCGGGGGGACTGAAGCTTTCTTT

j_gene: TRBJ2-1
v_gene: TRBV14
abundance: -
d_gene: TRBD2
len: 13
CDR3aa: CASRRGGYNEQFF
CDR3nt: TGTGCCAGCAGACGGGGGGGCTACAATGAGCAGTTCTTC

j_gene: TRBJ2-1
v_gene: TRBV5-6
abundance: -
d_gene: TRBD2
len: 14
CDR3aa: CASSYGTSGMEQFF
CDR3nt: TGTGCCAGCAGCTACGGGACTAGCGGTATGGAGCAGTTCTTC

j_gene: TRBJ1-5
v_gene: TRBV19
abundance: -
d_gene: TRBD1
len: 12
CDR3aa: CASGTGLKPQHF
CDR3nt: TGTGCCAGCGGGACAGGGCTCAAGCCCCAGCATTTT

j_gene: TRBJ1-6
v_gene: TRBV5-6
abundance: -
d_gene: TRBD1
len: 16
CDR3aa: CASSGDRGLYNSPLHF
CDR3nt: TGTGCCAGCAGCGGGGACAGGGGACTTTATAATTCACCCCTCCACTTT

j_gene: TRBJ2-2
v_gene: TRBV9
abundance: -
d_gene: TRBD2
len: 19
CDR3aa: CARPSGGTSGGANTGELFF
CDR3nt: TGTGCCAGACCCTCGGGAGGGACTAGCGGGGGGGCGAACACCGGGGAGCTGTTTTTT

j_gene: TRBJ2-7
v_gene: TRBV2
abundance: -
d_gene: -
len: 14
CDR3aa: CASSVGRGPYEQYF
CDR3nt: TGTGCCAGCAGTGTAGGCAGGGGTCCCTACGAGCAGTACTTC

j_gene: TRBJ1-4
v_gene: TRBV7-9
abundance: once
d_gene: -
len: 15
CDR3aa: CASSQTGALNEKLFF
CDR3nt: TGTGCCAGCAGCCAAACCGGAGCCCTAAATGAAAAACTGTTTTTT

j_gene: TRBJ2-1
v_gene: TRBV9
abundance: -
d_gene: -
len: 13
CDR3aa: CASSDPGVNEQFF
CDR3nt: TGTGCCAGCAGCGATCCAGGGGTCAATGAGCAGTTCTTC

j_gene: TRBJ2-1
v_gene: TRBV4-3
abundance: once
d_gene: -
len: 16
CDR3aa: CASSQDSSTPYNEQFF
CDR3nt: TGCGCCAGCAGCCAAGATAGCTCCACCCCCTACAATGAGCAGTTCTTC

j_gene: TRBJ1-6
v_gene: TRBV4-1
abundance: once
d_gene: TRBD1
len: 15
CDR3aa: CASSHGQGPNSPLHF
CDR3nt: TGCGCCAGCAGCCACGGACAGGGACCGAATTCACCCCTCCACTTT